The source of this T cell receptor (beta chain) is a study of cytomegalovirus exposure and HLA in healthy donors (TCRdb year 2017). As for the study more broadly: An earlier analysis of some 600 of the donors reported around 280 Gb of sequence data and 117 million unique TCR beta sequences obtained from about 180 million T cells. An early release covering approximately 600 HLA-typed donors comprised about 310 gigabases of sequencing data and tens of millions of unique TCR sequences. Of the 300 to 500 genotyped donors, 80% to 90% were placed in the genetic ancestry cluster associated with self-reported Caucasian donors. The aim of the study was to test whether cataloging public T cell receptors could identify signatures of past pathogen exposure. The study profiled the T cell repertoires of hundreds of subjects by immunosequencing and related them to cytomegalovirus serostatus. In addition to the first cohort of approximately 670 subjects, a separate validation cohort of 130 or so different subjects was used. The study combined high-throughput TCR immunosequencing, statistical association of individual TCRs with disease status, and machine learning to predict cytomegalovirus infection status. In a later analysis, previously published TCR beta repertoires from roughly 710 donors were re-analyzed and high-resolution HLA genotyping was added so that TCR occurrence patterns could be studied. In the later analysis, no new phenotypic data were used to find candidate immune exposures; instead, reliance was placed on TCR beta sequences and their occurrence across donors. An earlier analysis of several hundred of the donors applied high-throughput TCR beta sequencing to assess whether each TCR beta V gene segment acted as functional or pseudogenic. Donor age, sex, ethnicity and CMV serostatus were compiled together with the repertoire data. Genome-wide SNP genotypes for about 55% of the roughly 670 donors were used in a later genetic analysis, which treated that subset as a discovery cohort. Every repertoire in the discovery cohort had been generated on one and the same sequencing platform. Class I and class II HLA loci were covered by the typing at four-digit resolution. The number of typed donors differed by locus: 629-630 for A, B, C, DRB1 and DQB1; 500 to 550 for DQA1; approximately 600 for DPA1; and roughly 470 for DPB1. A handful of DR-DQ haplotypes were handled as single units for association and clustering because linkage in the cohort was strong. Across 300 to 500 genotyped donors of the cohort, an average of about 240,000 unique TCR beta nucleotide sequences per donor were sequenced, and roughly a sixth of those sequences were non-productive.

Preparation of the library involved the immunoSEQ multiplex PCR assay. A mixture of 60 forward primers for TCR Vbeta segments and 13 reverse primers for TCR Jbeta segments was used in the multiplex PCR. The CDR3 region of rearranged TCR beta genes was amplified from genomic DNA by a multiplex PCR assay. On the Illumina HiSeq System, the amplified TCR beta libraries were sequenced as 87-base-pair reads. Regarding the original processing steps: A later analysis counted tens of millions of unique TCR beta chains across the roughly 700 repertoires, and about 10 million of these chains were shared by at least two donors. A nearest-neighbor algorithm error-corrected the raw reads and collapsed the reads into unique sequences, merging closely related sequences to remove PCR and sequencing errors. CDR3 sequences were aligned to IMGT reference sequences to assign V, D and J gene segments. For a sequence to be retained, a match of at least six nucleotides was required to both a V gene segment and a J gene segment. Rearrangements were called productive when the CDR3 lacked stop codons and stayed in frame with V and J; all others were non-productive. CDR3 was defined by IMGT convention, running from the second conserved V-encoded cysteine to the conserved J-encoded phenylalanine. In an earlier analysis of 500 to 650 of the donors, sequences lacking an unambiguous match to a single V gene segment were excluded. An earlier analysis of approximately 590 of the donors called V segments functional above 56.7% productive rearrangements and segregating when the between-donor standard deviation exceeded 5%. To diagnose cytomegalovirus status from the catalog of TCR beta chain sequences, a statistical classification framework was built. In a later analysis, TCR nucleotide sequences were compared against IMGT/GENE-DB human TR gene sequences so that V and J genes could be assigned. A later analysis assigned CDR3 sequences and most-parsimonious VDJ recombination scenarios with the TCRdist pipeline. In a later analysis, each TCR beta chain was defined by its CDR3 amino acid sequence together with its V-gene family, and reads without a unique V-gene family were excluded. To address suspected cross-contamination and a sequencing artifact, a later analysis removed roughly 640 highly shared, low-generation-probability nucleotide sequences. A later analysis calculated a clonal expansion index for each public chain from normalized within-repertoire ranks of inferred template counts. Generation probabilities in a later analysis came from a VDJ recombination model fitted to out-of-frame rearrangements, and those results were checked against IGoR. In a later analysis, TCR-TCR, TCR-HLA and TCR-CMV co-occurrence was scored with hypergeometric tests, and a repertoire-size bias correction was applied to TCR pairs. False discovery rates were estimated in a later analysis by permuting HLA or CMV assignments 20 times. A later analysis grouped co-occurring TCRs with DBSCAN, adding TCRdist sequence similarity when clustering within HLA-allele-positive subsets. Co-occurrence clustering excluded repertoires with fewer than 30,000 or more than 120,000 public chains, plus five with anomalous nucleotide sharing. The clones in this table, taken by TCRdb from immuneACCESS, are in-frame only. Not every clone is retained; where verified, under half of the shortfall comes from an unresolved V gene, and the cause of the rest is unknown. D and trimming come from the DNA, and the V and J calls and clone size come from that table. The sample data list approximately 110,000 clones, and about three quarters of these were observed just once. The ten biggest clones cover less than 1.1% of the sample.

Reading the germline V gene (reference sequence) gives CDR1 SEHNR and CDR2 FQNEAQ. The trim is 5 bases for V and 7 bases for J, with a gap of 9 bases between the germline ends. The CDR3, from cysteine to phenylalanine, totals 12 residues. Here the CDR3 DNA is all that survives: 36 bases in frame from base 1. For this clone: Its cognate antigen has yet to be identified. Nothing much larger sits one base from this clone, and base qualities are not available.

Results the study describes overall, beyond this receptor: In a later analysis, several top co-occurrence clusters were reported to appear linked to parvovirus B19, influenza, CMV and Epstein-Barr virus. Because counts were too low, some 16 rarely observed V segments, including chromosome 9 orphons, were excluded from the earlier analysis of a few hundred of the donors. Specific HLA alleles were associated with more than 15,000 TCR beta sequences at a false discovery rate of 0.05 in a later analysis. The study listed 150 to 200 TCR beta chains as associated with cytomegalovirus. Presence/absence analyses assumed roughly uniform sequencing depth across donors, an assumption that may not hold. According to the authors, the approach could potentially be generalized to other disease states and immunological phenotypes. HLA typing was unavailable for some donors at each locus, so association tests used only the typed subset. A later genetic analysis reported fewer N-insertions in productive TCRs among donors in an Asian-associated ancestry cluster than the roughly 720-donor mean. According to a later analysis, most CMV-associated TCR beta chains appeared to be HLA-restricted, and the HLA associations seemed to be driven largely by CMV exposure. Immune exposure information for the cohort was limited to CMV serostatus. A cluster of highly shared sequence variants was judged likely to be a technical artifact of the sequencing pipeline. In a later analysis, TCR association rates were found to vary across HLA loci, with the most associated TCRs seen for DRB1 alleles and the fewest for HLA-C alleles. Cytomegalovirus status was reported to be diagnosed by the classifier with high specificity and sensitivity in both the original and validation cohorts. Broadly in line with IMGT annotations, most TCR beta V segments showed up in productive rearrangements about 87% or about 30% of the time in an earlier analysis of approximately 640 of the donors. This cohort had only TCR beta chains sequenced, and the lack of alpha or paired-chain data limited which features could be detected. In vitro tests confirmed that three of the cytomegalovirus-associated TCR beta chains recognize cytomegalovirus antigens. When HLA alleles, especially DR and DQ, strongly co-occurred, attributing TCR associations to individual alleles was difficult. Correlated functional status among segregating V segments might be attributable to linkage disequilibrium, but an unknown experimental factor could not be ruled out. While some public TCRs were present in many individuals, most TCR sequences turned up only very rarely across donors. A later genetic analysis associated a missense DCLRE1C variant with V-gene and J-gene trimming of TCR beta chains, and an independent cohort replicated the association. A further reported finding was that TCR beta sequences accurately predicted the HLA-A and HLA-B alleles for most subjects in the first cohort. Some IMGT-functional V segments, including TRBV6-2 and TRBV6-3, could not be distinguished by the 87-base-pair reads and were therefore excluded. In a later analysis, HLA-associated TCR beta chains showed more clonal expansion and lower generation probabilities than non-associated chains that were equally common.

In total, 500 to 700 healthy bone marrow donors made up the cohort. All cohort members were sampled while nominally healthy, although unrecorded immune exposures were likely present. The donor was CMV seronegative and belonged to the group of more than 300 seronegative cohort members. A peripheral blood sample was collected from each donor, and TCR beta sequencing was performed on peripheral blood mononuclear cells. Genomic DNA was extracted from the blood cell samples with the Qiagen DNeasy Blood Extraction Kit. The sequenced sample was PBMCs. The V and J genes are TRBV7-9 and TRBJ2-1, with the identity of the D gene unclear. This TCR came from a woman aged 25-40 years in good health and CMV-seronegative. The CDR3 in this case is CASSQVGNEQFF. The bases read TGTGCCAGCAGCCAGGTTGGGAATGAGCAGTTCTTC. With the portions outside the CDR3 filled from the reference TRBV7-9 and TRBJ2-1 genes, the complete variable region becomes DTGVSQNPRHKITKRGQNVTFRCDPISEHNRLYWYRQTLGQGPEFLTYFQNEAQLEKSRLLSDRFSAERPKGSFSTLEIQRTEQGDSAMYLCASSQVGNEQFFGPGTRLTVL.